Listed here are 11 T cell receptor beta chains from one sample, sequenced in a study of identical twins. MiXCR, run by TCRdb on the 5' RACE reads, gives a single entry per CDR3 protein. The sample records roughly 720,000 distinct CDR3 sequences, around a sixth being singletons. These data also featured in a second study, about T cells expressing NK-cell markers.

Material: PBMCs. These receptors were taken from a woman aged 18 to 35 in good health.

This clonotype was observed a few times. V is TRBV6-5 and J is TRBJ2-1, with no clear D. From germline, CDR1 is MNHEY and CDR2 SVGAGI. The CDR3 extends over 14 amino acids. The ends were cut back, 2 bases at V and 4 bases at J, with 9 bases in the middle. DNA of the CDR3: TGTGCCAGCAGTTACCAGACGGAGTACAATGAGCAGTTCTTC. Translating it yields CASSYQTEYNEQFF.

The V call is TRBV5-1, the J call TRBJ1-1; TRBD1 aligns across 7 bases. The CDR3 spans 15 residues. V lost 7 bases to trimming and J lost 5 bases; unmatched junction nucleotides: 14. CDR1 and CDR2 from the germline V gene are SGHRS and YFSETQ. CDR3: CASRALKGAGTEAFF. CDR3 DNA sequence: TGCGCCAGCCGCGCCCTCAAGGGGGCAGGTACTGAAGCTTTCTTT.

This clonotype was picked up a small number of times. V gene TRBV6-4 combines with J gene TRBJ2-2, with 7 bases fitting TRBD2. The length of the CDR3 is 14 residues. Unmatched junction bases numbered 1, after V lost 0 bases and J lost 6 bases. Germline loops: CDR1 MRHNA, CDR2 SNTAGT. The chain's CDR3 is CASSDSGGAGELFF. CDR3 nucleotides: TGTGCCAGCAGTGACTCGGGGGGGGCCGGGGAGCTGTTTTTT.

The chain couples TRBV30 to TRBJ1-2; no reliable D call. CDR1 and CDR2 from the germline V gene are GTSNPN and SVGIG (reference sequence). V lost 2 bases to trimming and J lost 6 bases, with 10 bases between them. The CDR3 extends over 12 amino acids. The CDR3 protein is CAWSREADGYTF. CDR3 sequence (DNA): TGTGCCTGGAGTAGGGAGGCTGATGGCTACACCTTC.

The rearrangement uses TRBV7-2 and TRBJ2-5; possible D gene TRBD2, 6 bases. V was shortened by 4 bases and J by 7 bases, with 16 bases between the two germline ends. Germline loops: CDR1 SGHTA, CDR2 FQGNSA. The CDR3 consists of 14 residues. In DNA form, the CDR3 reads TGTGCCAGCAGCTCGGACGGCGGGGTCGGGACCCAGTACTTC. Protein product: CASSSDGGVGTQYF.

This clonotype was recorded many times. The CDR3 bases are TGTGCCAGCAGTTTGGGTGACGCAAGCACAGATACGCAGTATTTT. Amino acids: CASSLGDASTDTQYF. The J gene is TRBJ2-3, the V gene TRBV12-3 or TRBV12-4, with D hard to call. This CDR3 contains 15 residues. Trimming removed 3 bases at V and 0 bases at J, with 10 bases between.

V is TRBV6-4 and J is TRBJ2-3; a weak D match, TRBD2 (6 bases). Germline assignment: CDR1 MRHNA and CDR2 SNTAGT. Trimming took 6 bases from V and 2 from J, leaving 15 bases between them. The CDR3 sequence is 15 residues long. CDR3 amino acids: CASSPGGVVTDTQYF. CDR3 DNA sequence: TGTGCCAGCAGCCCCGGCGGGGTAGTCACAGATACGCAGTATTTT.

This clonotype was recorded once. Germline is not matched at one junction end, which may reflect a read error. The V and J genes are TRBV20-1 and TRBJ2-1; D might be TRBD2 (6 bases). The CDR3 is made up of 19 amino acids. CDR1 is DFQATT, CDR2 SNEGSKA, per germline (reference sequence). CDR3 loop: CCARLSGSTSQSSYNEQFF. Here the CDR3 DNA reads TGCTGTGCTAGATTATCCGGTAGTACTAGCCAGAGCTCCTACAATGAGCAGTTCTTC.

The DNA of the CDR3 is TGTGCCAGCAGCTTTCGGATGACTAGTCCCAATGAGCAGTTCTTC. It is translated as CASSFRMTSPNEQFF. V gene TRBV7-9 combines with J gene TRBJ2-1, with D possibly TRBD2 on 6 matching bases. From germline, CDR1 is SEHNR and CDR2 FQNEAQ (reference sequence). This CDR3 contains 15 residues. The ends were cut back, 3 bases at V and 6 bases at J, with 15 bases in the middle.

The CDR3 loop is CASSVGGNLGTQYF. The CDR3 DNA sequence: TGTGCCAGCAGCGTGGGGGGCAACCTCGGGACGCAGTATTTT. This rearrangement joins TRBV9 to TRBJ2-3, with D perhaps being TRBD1 or TRBD2 (6 bases each). The CDR3 covers 14 residues. Trimming stripped 2 bases from V and 9 bases from J, with 16 bases between. Per the germline V gene, CDR1 is SGDLS and CDR2 is YYNGEE.

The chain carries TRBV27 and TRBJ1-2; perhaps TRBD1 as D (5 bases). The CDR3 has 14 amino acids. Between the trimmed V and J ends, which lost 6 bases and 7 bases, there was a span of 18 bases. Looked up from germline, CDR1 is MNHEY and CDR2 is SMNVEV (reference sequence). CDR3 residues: CASSRQNRYAGYTF. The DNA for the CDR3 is TGTGCCAGCAGCCGACAGAACCGCTATGCTGGCTACACCTTC.